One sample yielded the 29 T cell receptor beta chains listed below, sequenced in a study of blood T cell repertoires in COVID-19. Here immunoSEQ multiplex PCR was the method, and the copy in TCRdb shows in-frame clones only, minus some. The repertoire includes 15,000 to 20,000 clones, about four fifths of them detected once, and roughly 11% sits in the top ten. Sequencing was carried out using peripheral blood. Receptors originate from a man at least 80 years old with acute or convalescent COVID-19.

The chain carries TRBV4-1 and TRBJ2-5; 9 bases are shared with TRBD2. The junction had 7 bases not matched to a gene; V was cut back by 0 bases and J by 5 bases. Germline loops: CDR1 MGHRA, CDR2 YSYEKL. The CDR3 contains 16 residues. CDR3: CASSQEGLASEETQYF. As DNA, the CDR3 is TGCGCCAGCAGCCAAGAGGGACTAGCTTCGGAGGAGACCCAGTACTTC.

CDR3 coding DNA: TGCGCCAGCAGCCATCCCGGGACTTCTCTCTCCTACGAGCAGTACTTC. It specifies CASSHPGTSLSYEQYF. The chain has TRBV4-3 and TRBJ2-7, with a tentative D call TRBD2 (6 bases). Germline V gives CDR1 LGHNA, CDR2 YSLEER. The CDR3 loop spans 16 amino acids. V lost 3 bases, J lost 0 bases, and 15 bases lay in between.

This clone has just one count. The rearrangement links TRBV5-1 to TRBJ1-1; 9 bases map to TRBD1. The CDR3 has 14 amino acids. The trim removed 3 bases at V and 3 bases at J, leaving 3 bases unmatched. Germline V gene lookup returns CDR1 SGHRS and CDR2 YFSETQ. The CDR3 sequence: CASSWDRVDTEAFF. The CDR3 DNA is TGCGCCAGCAGCTGGGACAGGGTGGACACTGAAGCTTTCTTT.

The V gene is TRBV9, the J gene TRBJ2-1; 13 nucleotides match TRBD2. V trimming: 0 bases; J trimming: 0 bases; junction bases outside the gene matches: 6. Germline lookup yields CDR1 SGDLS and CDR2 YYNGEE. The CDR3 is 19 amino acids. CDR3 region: CASSVDVTSGGSSYNEQFF. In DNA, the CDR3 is TGTGCCAGCAGCGTAGATGTGACTAGCGGGGGGAGCTCCTACAATGAGCAGTTCTTC.

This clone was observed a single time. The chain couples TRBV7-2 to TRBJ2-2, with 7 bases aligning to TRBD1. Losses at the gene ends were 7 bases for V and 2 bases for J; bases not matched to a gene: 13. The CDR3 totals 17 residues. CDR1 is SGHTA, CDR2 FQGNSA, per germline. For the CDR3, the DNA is TGTGCCAGCACCCAAAGAGGGGGCCAAGGCAACACCGGGGAGCTGTTTTTT. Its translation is CASTQRGGQGNTGELFF.

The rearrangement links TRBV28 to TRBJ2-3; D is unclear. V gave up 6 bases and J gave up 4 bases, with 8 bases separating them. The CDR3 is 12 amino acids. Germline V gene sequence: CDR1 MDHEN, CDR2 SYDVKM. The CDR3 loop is CASRNSADTQYF. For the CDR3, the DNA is TGTGCCAGCAGGAACTCGGCAGATACGCAGTATTTT.

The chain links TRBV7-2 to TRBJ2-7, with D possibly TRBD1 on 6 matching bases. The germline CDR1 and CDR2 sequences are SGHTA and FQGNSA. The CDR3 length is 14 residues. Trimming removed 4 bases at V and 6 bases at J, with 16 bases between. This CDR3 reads CASSSVGGAGEQYF. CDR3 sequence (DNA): TGTGCCAGCAGCTCCGTTGGGGGCGCGGGCGAGCAGTACTTC.

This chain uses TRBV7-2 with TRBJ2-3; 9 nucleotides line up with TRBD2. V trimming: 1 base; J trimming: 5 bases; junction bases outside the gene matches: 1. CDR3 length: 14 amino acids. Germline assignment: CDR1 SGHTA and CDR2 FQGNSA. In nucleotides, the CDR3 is TGTGCCAGCAGCTTAGGGACTAGCGTAGATACGCAGTATTTT. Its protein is CASSLGTSVDTQYF.

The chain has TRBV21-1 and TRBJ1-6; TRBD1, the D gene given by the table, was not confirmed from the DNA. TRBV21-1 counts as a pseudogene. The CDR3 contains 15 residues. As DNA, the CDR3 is TGTGCCATCATTTCCCCCCCAGCAGGGAATTCACCCCTCCACTTT. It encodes CAIISPPAGNSPLHF.

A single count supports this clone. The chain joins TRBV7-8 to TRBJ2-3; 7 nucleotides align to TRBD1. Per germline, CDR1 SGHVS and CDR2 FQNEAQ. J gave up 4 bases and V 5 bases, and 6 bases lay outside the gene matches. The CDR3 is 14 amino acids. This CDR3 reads CASSTRTGADTQYF. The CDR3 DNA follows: TGTGCCAGCAGCACCCGGACAGGCGCAGATACGCAGTATTTT.

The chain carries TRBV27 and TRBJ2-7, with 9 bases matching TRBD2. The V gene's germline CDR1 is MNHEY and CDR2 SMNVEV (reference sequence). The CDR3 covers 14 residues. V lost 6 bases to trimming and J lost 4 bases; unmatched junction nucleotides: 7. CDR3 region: CASRNSGGIYEQYF. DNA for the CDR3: TGTGCCAGCAGAAATAGCGGGGGTATTTACGAGCAGTACTTC.

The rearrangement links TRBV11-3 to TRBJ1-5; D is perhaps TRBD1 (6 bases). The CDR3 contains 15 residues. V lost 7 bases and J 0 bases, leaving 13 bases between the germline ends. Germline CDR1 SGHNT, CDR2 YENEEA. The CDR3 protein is CASTSGGRSNQPQHF. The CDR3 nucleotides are TGTGCCAGCACATCCGGGGGGCGTAGCAATCAGCCCCAGCATTTT.

CDR3 DNA: TGTGCCAGCAGTTACGAGGGGGCAGATGAGCAGTACTTC. Encoded protein: CASSYEGADEQYF. This chain uses TRBV6-5 with TRBJ2-7; TRBD1 matches 7 bases. The germline V gene encodes CDR1 MNHEY and CDR2 SVGAGI. V shed 2 bases and J 7 bases; nucleotides not matched to a gene: 5. The CDR3 contains 13 residues.

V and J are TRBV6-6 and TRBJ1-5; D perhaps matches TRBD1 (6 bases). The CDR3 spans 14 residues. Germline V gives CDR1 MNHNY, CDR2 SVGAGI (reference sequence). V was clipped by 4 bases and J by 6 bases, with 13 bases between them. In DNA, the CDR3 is TGTGCCAGCAGTTCACAGGGCCTGGGTCAGCCCCAGCATTTT. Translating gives CASSSQGLGQPQHF.

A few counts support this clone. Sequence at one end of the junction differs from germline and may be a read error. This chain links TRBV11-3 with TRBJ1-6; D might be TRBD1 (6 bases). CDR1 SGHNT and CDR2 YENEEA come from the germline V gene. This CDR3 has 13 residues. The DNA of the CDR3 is TGTGCCAGCAGCTTTGGGTCCGGGCAGGGGACGATTTTT. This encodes CASSFGSGQGTIF.

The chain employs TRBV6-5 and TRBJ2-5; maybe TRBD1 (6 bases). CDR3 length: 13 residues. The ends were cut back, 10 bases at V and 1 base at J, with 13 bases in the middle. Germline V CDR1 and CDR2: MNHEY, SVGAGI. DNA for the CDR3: TGTGCCACACTAATGGGGGCCCAAGAGACCCAGTACTTC. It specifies CATLMGAQETQYF.

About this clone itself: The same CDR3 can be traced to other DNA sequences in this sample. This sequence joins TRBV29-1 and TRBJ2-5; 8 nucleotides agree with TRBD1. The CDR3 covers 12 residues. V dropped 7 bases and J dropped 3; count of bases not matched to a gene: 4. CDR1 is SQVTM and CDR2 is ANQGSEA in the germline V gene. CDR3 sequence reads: CSERTGKETQYF. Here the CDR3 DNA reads TGCAGCGAACGGACAGGGAAAGAGACCCAGTACTTC. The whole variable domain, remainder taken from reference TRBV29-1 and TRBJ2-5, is SAVISQKPSRDICQRGTSLTIQCQVDSQVTMMFWYRQQPGQSLTLIATANQGSEATYESGFVIDKFPISRPNLTFSTLTVSNMSPEDSSIYLCSERTGKETQYFGPGTRLLVL.

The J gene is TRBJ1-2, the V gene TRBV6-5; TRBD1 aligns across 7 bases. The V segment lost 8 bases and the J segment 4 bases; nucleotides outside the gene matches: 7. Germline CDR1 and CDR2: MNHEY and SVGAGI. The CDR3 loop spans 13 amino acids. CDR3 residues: CASQTGSVYGYTF. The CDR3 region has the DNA TGTGCCAGCCAGACAGGGTCCGTCTATGGCTACACCTTC.

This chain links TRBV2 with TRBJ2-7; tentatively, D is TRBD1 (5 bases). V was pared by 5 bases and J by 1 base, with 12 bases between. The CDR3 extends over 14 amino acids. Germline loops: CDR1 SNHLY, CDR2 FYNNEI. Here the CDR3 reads CASSYRQGSYEQYF. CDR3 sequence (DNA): TGTGCCAGCAGTTATAGGCAGGGTTCCTACGAGCAGTACTTC.

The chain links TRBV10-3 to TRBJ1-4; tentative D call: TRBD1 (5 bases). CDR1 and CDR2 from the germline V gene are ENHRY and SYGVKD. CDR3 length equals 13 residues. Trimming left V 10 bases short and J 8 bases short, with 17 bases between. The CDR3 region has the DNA TGTGCCACCGCTCGGGGACTGAACGAAAAACTGTTTTTT. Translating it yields CATARGLNEKLFF.

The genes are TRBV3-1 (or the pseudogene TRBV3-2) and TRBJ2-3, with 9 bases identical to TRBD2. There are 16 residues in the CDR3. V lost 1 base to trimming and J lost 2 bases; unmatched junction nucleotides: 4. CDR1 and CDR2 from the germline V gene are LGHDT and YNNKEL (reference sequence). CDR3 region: CASSQGSSGTTDTQYF. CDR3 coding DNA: TGTGCCAGCAGCCAAGGATCTAGCGGGACCACAGATACGCAGTATTTT.

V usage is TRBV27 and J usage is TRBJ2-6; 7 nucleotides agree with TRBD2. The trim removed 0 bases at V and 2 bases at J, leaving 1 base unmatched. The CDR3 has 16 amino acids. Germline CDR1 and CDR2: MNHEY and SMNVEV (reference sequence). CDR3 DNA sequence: TGTGCCAGCAGTTTATCTCGGGGGGCTGGGGCCAACGTCCTGACTTTC. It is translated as CASSLSRGAGANVLTF.

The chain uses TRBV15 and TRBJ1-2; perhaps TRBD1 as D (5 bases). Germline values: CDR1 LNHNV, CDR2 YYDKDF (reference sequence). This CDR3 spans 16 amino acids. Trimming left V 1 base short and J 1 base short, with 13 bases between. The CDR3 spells CATSRGVDINNYGYTF. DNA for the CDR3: TGTGCCACCAGCAGAGGAGTGGACATTAATAACTATGGCTACACCTTC.

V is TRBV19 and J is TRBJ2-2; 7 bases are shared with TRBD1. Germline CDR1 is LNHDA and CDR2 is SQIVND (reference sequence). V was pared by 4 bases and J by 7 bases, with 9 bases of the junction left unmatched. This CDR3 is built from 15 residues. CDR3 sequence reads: CASSTRQGLGGELFF. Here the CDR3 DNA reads TGTGCCAGTAGTACTCGACAGGGTCTGGGCGGGGAGCTGTTTTTT.

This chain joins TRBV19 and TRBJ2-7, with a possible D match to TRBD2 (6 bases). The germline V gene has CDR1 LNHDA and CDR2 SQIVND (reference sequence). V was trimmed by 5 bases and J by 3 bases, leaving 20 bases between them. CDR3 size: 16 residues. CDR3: CASSLLRDWYLYEQYF. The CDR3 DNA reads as TGTGCCAGTAGTCTCCTCCGGGACTGGTACCTCTACGAGCAGTACTTC.

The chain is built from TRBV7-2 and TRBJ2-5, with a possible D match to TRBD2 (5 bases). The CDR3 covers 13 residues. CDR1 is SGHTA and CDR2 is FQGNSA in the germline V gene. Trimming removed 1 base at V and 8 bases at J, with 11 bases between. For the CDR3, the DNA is TGTGCCAGCAGCTTAGAGGCAGGAGGAACCCAGTACTTC. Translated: CASSLEAGGTQYF.

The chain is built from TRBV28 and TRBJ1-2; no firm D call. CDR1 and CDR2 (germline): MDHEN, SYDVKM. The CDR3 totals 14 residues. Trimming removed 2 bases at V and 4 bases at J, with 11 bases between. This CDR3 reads CASSLGSQPYGYTF. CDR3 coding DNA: TGTGCCAGCAGTTTAGGCTCCCAACCCTATGGCTACACCTTC.

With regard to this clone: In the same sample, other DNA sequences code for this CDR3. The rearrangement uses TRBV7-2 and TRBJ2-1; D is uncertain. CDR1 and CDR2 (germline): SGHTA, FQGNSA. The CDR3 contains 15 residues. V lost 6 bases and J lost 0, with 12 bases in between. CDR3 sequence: CASRLPGSSYNEQFF. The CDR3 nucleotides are TGTGCCAGCAGGTTACCGGGTTCCTCCTACAATGAGCAGTTCTTC.

CDR3 coding DNA: TGTGCCAGCAGCTCCCGACAGGGAGGTGGTGAAAAACTGTTTTTT. Its translation is CASSSRQGGGEKLFF. The V gene is TRBV5-6, the J gene TRBJ1-4; 7 nucleotides match TRBD1. CDR3 size: 15 residues. In germline, CDR1 is SGHDT, CDR2 YYEEEE. J gave up 7 bases and V 3 bases, and 9 bases lay outside the gene matches.